A single T cell receptor (beta chain) is shown here with its context. This sample was taken from a study of response to subunit inactivated influenza vaccine. The CDR3 runs to 15 residues. V lost 0 bases and J lost 7, with 15 bases in between. CDR1 is LGHNA, CDR2 YSLEER, per germline. TCRdb processed the RT-PCR reads anew with MiXCR; each CDR3 protein has one entry. The data contain about 520,000 distinct CDR3 sequences, about 7.2% of them singletons. This TCR derives from a man aged 50 to 69 who received an inactivated influenza vaccine. Sequencing was performed on PBMCs from blood, taken around 2 years after vaccination. The chain joins TRBV4-3 to TRBJ1-1; D ambiguous. DNA of the CDR3: TGCGCCAGCAGCCAAGATCCGTGGAGGGTGAGTGAAGCTTTCTTT. Its protein product is CASSQDPWRVSEAFF.